This entry describes one T cell receptor (beta chain). The data belong to a study of blood T cell repertoires in COVID-19. Across the whole study: Samples of COVID-19 (acute and convalescent) were obtained from the United States, Italy and Spain. Nucleic acid was either cDNA or gDNA, and it came from T cells, B-cell-depleted T cells, or PBMCs.

TCRdb's copy holds only in-frame clones and misses some; the assay was immunoSEQ multiplex PCR. The data show 150,000 to 200,000 clones, 85% seen once. Specimen: peripheral blood. The source is a woman between 55 and 75 years old with acute or convalescent COVID-19.

CDR3 loop: CASSLEAASYEQYF. CDR3 bases: TGTGCCAGCAGCTTAGAGGCGGCATCCTACGAGCAGTACTTC. The rearrangement links TRBV7-2 to TRBJ2-7; unclear D gene. Germline V gene data show CDR1 as SGHTA and CDR2 as FQGNSA. Between the trimmed V and J ends, which lost 1 base and 1 base, there was a span of 8 bases. CDR3 size: 14 residues.